This T cell receptor (beta chain) was profiled in a study of CD8+CD57+ T cells in acquired aplastic anemia. Study information: Average DNA yield from sorted CD4+ and CD8+ cells was around 3 ug. Findings and caveats of the study: A set of 25 to 30 CD8+ CDR3 sequences was shared between patients and controls, and these sequences appeared highly expressed in patients.

Profiles of TCR beta VDJ and CDR3 were generated from a genomic DNA template. In TCRdb, the reads were re-called with MiXCR into one record per CDR3 protein. Of about 160,000 distinct CDR3 sequences listed, around 48% were seen once; the top ten hold about 2.8%. Patients chosen for sequencing had shown CD8+CD57+ cell expansion by flow cytometry. Germline lookup yields CDR1 DFQATT and CDR2 SNEGSKA (reference sequence). The CDR3 is 13 residues long. V gave up 4 bases and J gave up 3 bases, with 13 bases separating them. As regards this clonotype: What it binds is unknown.

The genes are TRBV20-1 and TRBJ2-7; TRBD2 is a possible D gene (7 bases). This clonotype was sampled from a human donor with aplastic anemia. The material sequenced was sorted CD4+, CD8+, or CD8+CD57+ T cells (not recorded which) from PBMCs. The CDR3 DNA follows: TGCAGTGCTAATCATAGGGGGGGCTACGAGCAGTACTTC. Residues: CSANHRGGYEQYF.